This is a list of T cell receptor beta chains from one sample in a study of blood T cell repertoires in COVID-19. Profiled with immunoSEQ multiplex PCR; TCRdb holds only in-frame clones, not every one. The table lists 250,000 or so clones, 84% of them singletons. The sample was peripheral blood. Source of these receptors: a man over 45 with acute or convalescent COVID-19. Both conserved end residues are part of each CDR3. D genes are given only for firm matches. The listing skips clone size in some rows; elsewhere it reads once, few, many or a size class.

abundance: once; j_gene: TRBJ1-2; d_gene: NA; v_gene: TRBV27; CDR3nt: TGTGCCAGCAGTAGGACACTGGGCTATGGCTACACCTTC; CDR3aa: CASSRTLGYGYTF
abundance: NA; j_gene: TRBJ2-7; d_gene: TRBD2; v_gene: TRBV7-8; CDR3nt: TGTGCCAGCAGCGGTTCGTCGACTAGCGGCTCCTACGAGCAGTACTTC; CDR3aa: CASSGSSTSGSYEQYF
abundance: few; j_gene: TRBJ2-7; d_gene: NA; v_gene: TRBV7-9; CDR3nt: TGTGCCAGCAGCTACAGCTCCTACGAGCAGTACTTC; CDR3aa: CASSYSSYEQYF
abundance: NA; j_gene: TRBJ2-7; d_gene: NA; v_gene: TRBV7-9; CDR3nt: TGTGCCAGCAGCGAACAGGGTTTTGTTCCCTACGAGCAGTACTTC; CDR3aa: CASSEQGFVPYEQYF
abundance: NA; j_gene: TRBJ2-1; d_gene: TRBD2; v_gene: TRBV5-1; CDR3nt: TGCGCCAGCAGCTTCATGGCTAGCGGGAGGTTGGACAATGAGCAGTTCTTC; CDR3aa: CASSFMASGRLDNEQFF
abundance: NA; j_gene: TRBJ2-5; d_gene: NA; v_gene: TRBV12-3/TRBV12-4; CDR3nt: TGTGCCAGCAGACAAGAAGAGACCCAGTACTTC; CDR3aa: CASRQEETQYF
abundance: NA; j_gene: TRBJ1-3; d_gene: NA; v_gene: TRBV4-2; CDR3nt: TGTGCCAGCAGCCAAACTACAGGGTTAGGAAACACCATATATTTT; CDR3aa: CASSQTTGLGNTIYF
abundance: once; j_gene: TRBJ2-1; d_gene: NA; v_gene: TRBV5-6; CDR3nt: TGTGCCAGCAGCTTGTACAGGGGACTGAGGAATGAGCAGTTCTTC; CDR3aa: CASSLYRGLRNEQFF
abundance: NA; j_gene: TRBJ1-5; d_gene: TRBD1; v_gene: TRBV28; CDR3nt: TGTGCCAGCAGTTCCGGGACAGGCGGTAATCAGCCCCAGCATTTT; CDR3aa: CASSSGTGGNQPQHF
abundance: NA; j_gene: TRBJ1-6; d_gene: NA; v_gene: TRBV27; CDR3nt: TGTGCCAGCAGTTTAACAGGCGTGAATTCACCCCTCCACTTT; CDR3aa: CASSLTGVNSPLHF
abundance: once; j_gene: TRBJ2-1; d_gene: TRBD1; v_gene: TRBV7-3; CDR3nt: TGTGCCAGCAGCTTATTGAACCCAGGGGGCGAGAAGGATGAGCAGTTCTTC; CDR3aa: CASSLLNPGGEKDEQFF
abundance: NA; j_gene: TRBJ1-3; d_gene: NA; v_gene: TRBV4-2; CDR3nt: TGTGCCAGCAGCCACCTTGGCGGGGGGCTCTCTGGAAACACCATATATTTT; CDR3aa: CASSHLGGGLSGNTIYF
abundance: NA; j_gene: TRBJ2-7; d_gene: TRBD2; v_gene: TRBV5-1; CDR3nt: TGCGCCAGCAGCCAAGGGACTAGCGGGACCACCTACGAGCAGTACTTC; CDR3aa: CASSQGTSGTTYEQYF
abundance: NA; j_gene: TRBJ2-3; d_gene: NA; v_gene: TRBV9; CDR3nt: TGTGCCAGCAGTTCAGGGGGCACAGATACGCAGTATTTT; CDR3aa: CASSSGGTDTQYF
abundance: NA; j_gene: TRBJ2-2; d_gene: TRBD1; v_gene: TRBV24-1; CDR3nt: TGTGCCGCCGGACAGGCGAAGGAAACCGGGGAGCTGTTTTTT; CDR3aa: CAAGQAKETGELFF
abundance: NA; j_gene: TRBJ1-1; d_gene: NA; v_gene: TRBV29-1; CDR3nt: TGCAGCGTTGCCGCAGGGGCTACTGAAGCTTTCTTT; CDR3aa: CSVAAGATEAFF